The rows below give T cell receptor beta chains drawn from one sample of a study of prognosis after radiotherapy for stage I lung cancer. TCRdb re-called the multiplex PCR reads with MiXCR, one entry per CDR3 protein. The sample contains roughly 17,000 distinct CDR3 sequences, over 25% of which appear only once. This specimen was PBMCs, taken before or after stereotactic body radiation therapy (not recorded which). The source of these receptors is a donor over 45 with non-small cell lung cancer. The CDR3 runs from the conserved cysteine through the conserved F or W. Each record gives: D gene, J gene, clone size, V gene, CDR3 DNA, CDR3 protein. D genes are given only for firm matches. Clone size is given for some rows only: seen once, a few or many times, or a class if the clone is expanded.

>NA|TRBJ1-2|many|TRBV7-8
TGTGCCAGCAGCTTATATTTTAACTATGGCTACACCTTC
CASSLYFNYGYTF
>NA|TRBJ1-2|many|TRBV28
TGTGCCAGCAGTTTCAGGGAATATGGCTACACCTTC
CASSFREYGYTF
>TRBD2|TRBJ2-5|many|TRBV3-1
TGTGCCAGCAGCCATAGCCGCCCCGGGACTAGCGGGAGGAAGACCCAGTACTTC
CASSHSRPGTSGRKTQYF
>NA|TRBJ1-5|NA|TRBV5-5
TGTGCCAACAGCTTGGAGTATGGGGGGTATCAGCCCCAGCATTTT
CANSLEYGGYQPQHF
>NA|TRBJ2-7|NA|TRBV2
TGTGCCAGCAGGATACCCGGGAGTGGGAGAGTGGAGTACGAGCAGTACTTC
CASRIPGSGRVEYEQYF
>NA|TRBJ2-7|many|TRBV11-2
TGTGCCAGCAGCTTAGATTCGTCTCTAGCCTACGAGCAGTACTTC
CASSLDSSLAYEQYF
>NA|TRBJ2-1|NA|TRBV28
TGTGCCAGCACCCGAATAGGAGAGCGCAATGAGCAGTTCTTC
CASTRIGERNEQFF
>TRBD1|TRBJ1-5|many|TRBV24-1
TGTGCCACCAGTAGACAGGGGGCAGGTCAGCCCCAGCATTTT
CATSRQGAGQPQHF
>NA|TRBJ2-4|many|TRBV7-2
TGTGCCAGCAGCTTCTTAGGTGAAAGCATTCAGTACTTC
CASSFLGESIQYF
>TRBD2|TRBJ2-7|many|TRBV7-2
TGTGCCAGCAGCGTGAGGTCTAGCGGGAGCTCCTACGAGCAGTACTTC
CASSVRSSGSSYEQYF
>NA|TRBJ2-2|few|TRBV4-1
TGCGCCAGCAGCCAAGATTCGATGGCAACCGGGGAGCTGTTTTTT
CASSQDSMATGELFF
>NA|TRBJ1-6|many|TRBV7-9
TGTGCCAGCAGCTTAGGGGATTACAATTCACCCCTCCACTTT
CASSLGDYNSPLHF